These T cell receptor beta chains were read from a single sample in a study of regulatory T cells in long-lasting Graves disease. One entry per CDR3 protein results from TCRdb running MiXCR on the multiplex PCR reads. This sample yields 550,000 to 600,000 distinct CDR3 sequences, of which about 16% are seen a single time; approximately 12% belongs to the top ten. These data also formed part of another study, on T cells in Graves' hyperthyroidism and ophthalmopathy.

Specimen: peripheral blood mononuclear cells (PBMCs), collected at new diagnosis, from a patient treated with antithyroid drugs. Every receptor here comes from a man between 18 and 29 years old with Graves disease. CDR3s include the opening cysteine and the closing phenylalanine or tryptophan. Fields, in order: CDR3 DNA, CDR3 protein, D gene, clone size, J gene, V gene. D genes are given only for firm matches. Clone size is given for some rows only: seen once, a few or many times, or a class if the clone is expanded.

TGTGCCAGCAGCCAAGCTGGGGGCAACACCGGGGAGCTGTTTTTT | CASSQAGGNTGELFF | NA | many | TRBJ2-2 | TRBV3-1
TGTGCCAGTAGTCCGCGGGAGGGCATCCATGAGCAGTTCTTC | CASSPREGIHEQFF | TRBD2 | NA | TRBJ2-1 | TRBV19
TGTGCCAGCAGTTCGATCCGGGACAAGGCTAACGCTGAAGCTTTCTTT | CASSSIRDKANAEAFF | NA | many | TRBJ1-1 | TRBV28
TGTGCCAGCAGTTGGGACAGGGAAGAAGGTCAGCCCCAGCATTTT | CASSWDREEGQPQHF | TRBD1 | many | TRBJ1-5 | TRBV28
TGTGCCAGCAGTTTACCGGGTAATAATGAAAAACTGTTTTTT | CASSLPGNNEKLFF | NA | many | TRBJ1-4 | TRBV28
TGTGCCAGCAGTCAGGGACAGGGGGCTCAAGAGACCCAGTACTTC | CASSQGQGAQETQYF | TRBD1 | many | TRBJ2-5 | TRBV6-1
TGTGCCAGCAGTTACTCGAGGCAGGGCAACCAGCCCCAGCATTTT | CASSYSRQGNQPQHF | NA | few | TRBJ1-5 | TRBV6-2/TRBV6-3
TGTGCCAGCGGAAGAGGAGGGGGTTATGGCTACACCTTC | CASGRGGGYGYTF | NA | many | TRBJ1-2 | TRBV27
TGCGCCAGCAGCTTGTTCGCGGGAGGCCTGAACACCGGGGAGCTGTTTTTT | CASSLFAGGLNTGELFF | TRBD2 | few | TRBJ2-2 | TRBV5-1
TGTGCCAGTTCCGTTTTCCCCGGGGAGCTGTTTTTT | CASSVFPGELFF | NA | NA | TRBJ2-2 | TRBV19
TGTGCCAGCAGCCAAAGCACAGGGTCTGGAAACACCATATATTTT | CASSQSTGSGNTIYF | NA | NA | TRBJ1-3 | TRBV3-1
TGTGCCAGCAGTTTAAGGGGTCAGCCCCAGCATTTT | CASSLRGQPQHF | NA | many | TRBJ1-5 | TRBV28
TGTGCCAGCAGCTTAGATGCTGACACGCGATATGGCTACACCTTC | CASSLDADTRYGYTF | NA | few | TRBJ1-2 | TRBV13
TGTGCCAGCATTAGGGAGAACACTGAAGCTTTCTTT | CASIRENTEAFF | NA | many | TRBJ1-1 | TRBV6-1
TGTGCCAGCAGCCGGAATCCGGGGACAGGGTTTCTCGAGCAGTACTTC | CASSRNPGTGFLEQYF | TRBD1 | NA | TRBJ2-7 | TRBV3-1
TGTGCTAGTGGTTTGGTAGGAGCGGAGTACAATGAGCAGTTCTTC | CASGLVGAEYNEQFF | NA | many | TRBJ2-1 | TRBV12-5
TGTGCCAGCAGCCCTCGACTAGCGGGAGGCACCTACGAGCAGTACTTC | CASSPRLAGGTYEQYF | TRBD2 | many | TRBJ2-7 | TRBV11-2
TGTGCCAGCAGTCCCCGGGAACTTGAAGCTTTCTTT | CASSPRELEAFF | NA | NA | TRBJ1-1 | TRBV28
TGCAGTGCTAGAGATGGGCTAGCGGGGGGCTACAATGAGCAGTTCTTC | CSARDGLAGGYNEQFF | TRBD2 | NA | TRBJ2-1 | TRBV20-1
TGTGCCAGCAGTTATGGGCCGGACAACAGGAACACCATATATTTT | CASSYGPDNRNTIYF | NA | many | TRBJ1-3 | TRBV6-5
TGTGCCAGCAGCTCGCAGGGTCTTGGCGAGCAGTACTTC | CASSSQGLGEQYF | NA | many | TRBJ2-7 | TRBV7-9
TGTGCCAGCAGCACCTCACAGGGGGAGGTGACAGAGACCCAGTACTTC | CASSTSQGEVTETQYF | TRBD1 | few | TRBJ2-5 | TRBV11-2
TGCGCCAGCAGTGAGCCCCGAACTAGCGGGAGCTCCTACGAGCAGTACTTC | CASSEPRTSGSSYEQYF | TRBD2 | few | TRBJ2-7 | TRBV10-2
TGCGCCAGCAGCCAAGATCGCCGGGAATCACCCCTCCACTTT | CASSQDRRESPLHF | NA | NA | TRBJ1-6 | TRBV4-1
TGTGCCAGCAGGCGTTCCGGGACAGATGGTTCACCCCTCCACTTT | CASRRSGTDGSPLHF | TRBD1 | NA | TRBJ1-6 | TRBV12-3/TRBV12-4
TGCGCCAGCAGCCTGCGAGGGGACAGGGGAAGCGGCTACACCTTC | CASSLRGDRGSGYTF | TRBD1 | NA | TRBJ1-2 | TRBV5-1
TGTGCCAGCAGTTCATCAGGGACAAGAGATGGCTACACCTTC | CASSSSGTRDGYTF | NA | few | TRBJ1-2 | TRBV12-3/TRBV12-4
TGTGCCAGCAGCTGGGCTAGCAGCTACAATGAGCAGTTCTTC | CASSWASSYNEQFF | NA | many | TRBJ2-1 | TRBV3-1
TGCGCCAGCCGAATTACAGCGATGAGCTCCTACGAGCAGTACTTC | CASRITAMSSYEQYF | NA | many | TRBJ2-7 | TRBV5-1
TGTACCATCAGTGGAGGACAGGTTAGCTCCTACGAGCAGTACTTC | CTISGGQVSSYEQYF | TRBD1 | NA | TRBJ2-7 | TRBV10-3
TGTGCCAGCAGTGATTATTTAGAGTACGAGCAGTACTTC | CASSDYLEYEQYF | NA | NA | TRBJ2-7 | TRBV6-1
TGTGCCAGCAGCTGGGGACGGGGATCCTACAATGAGCAGTTCTTC | CASSWGRGSYNEQFF | NA | many | TRBJ2-1 | TRBV5-6
TGTGCCAGCAGCTTAAGTGACCGGACGGGAAACACCATATATTTT | CASSLSDRTGNTIYF | NA | few | TRBJ1-3 | TRBV7-9
TGTGCCAGCAGTCCCGAATCAGGGGGCACAGATACGCAGTATTTT | CASSPESGGTDTQYF | NA | many | TRBJ2-3 | TRBV28
TGCAGTGCTAGAAATTTAGCGGGAGGGCCAAATGAGCAGTTCTTC | CSARNLAGGPNEQFF | TRBD2 | many | TRBJ2-1 | TRBV20-1
TGCAGTGCTAGTTTCTCAGGGGCCGGTGGCTACACCTTC | CSASFSGAGGYTF | NA | NA | TRBJ1-2 | TRBV20-1
TGTGCCAGCAGTGATCGGGGGAGGGACACTGAAGCTTTCTTT | CASSDRGRDTEAFF | NA | NA | TRBJ1-1 | TRBV2
TGCAGTGCCACAACCGTGCAGGGTCGGGGCTACACCTTC | CSATTVQGRGYTF | NA | NA | TRBJ1-2 | TRBV20-1
TGTGCCAGCAGCACCCGTTTGACCGATTGGGGACAAGAGACCCAGTACTTC | CASSTRLTDWGQETQYF | NA | NA | TRBJ2-5 | TRBV7-9
TGTGCCAGCACTAATCTCAGGCGGCCTGTCTTCTATGGCTACACCTTC | CASTNLRRPVFYGYTF | NA | NA | TRBJ1-2 | TRBV14
TGCGCCAGCAGCTCCACGGGGGAGAGCACTGAAGCTTTCTTT | CASSSTGESTEAFF | NA | many | TRBJ1-1 | TRBV5-1
TGTGCCAGCAGTTCCGTCGCGTGGGCGGAATCCTACGAGCAGTACTTC | CASSSVAWAESYEQYF | NA | many | TRBJ2-7 | TRBV28
TGTGCCAGCAGTGTGGTAACCAGGTCGGGTTTTTTCGAGCAGTACTTC | CASSVVTRSGFFEQYF | NA | many | TRBJ2-7 | TRBV6-1
TGCAGTGCTAGAGATGTCAGCGGAAGCTCCTACAATGAGCAGTTCTTC | CSARDVSGSSYNEQFF | NA | few | TRBJ2-1 | TRBV20-1
TGTGCCAGCAGCCTAGGGCAGGAAGCTTTCTTT | CASSLGQEAFF | NA | NA | TRBJ1-1 | TRBV6-1
TGTGCCAGCAGCCCCGGCCTGGACTATGGCTACACCTTC | CASSPGLDYGYTF | NA | NA | TRBJ1-2 | TRBV9
TGTGCTAGCAGCTTGAGGGTTACGGAGACCCAGTACTTC | CASSLRVTETQYF | NA | NA | TRBJ2-5 | TRBV7-7
TGTGCCAGCAGCCCGGGAGCCACTAGCGGAGGACGGGATGAGCAGTTCTTC | CASSPGATSGGRDEQFF | TRBD2 | many | TRBJ2-1 | TRBV7-3
TGTGCCAGCTCACCACCGTCAGCCTTTAACTATGGCTACACCTTC | CASSPPSAFNYGYTF | NA | many | TRBJ1-2 | TRBV18
TGTGCCAGCAGTTCGACAGGGGGCAATGAGCAGTTCTTC | CASSSTGGNEQFF | TRBD1 | many | TRBJ2-1 | TRBV27
TGTGCCAGTGCTTATCCCGGGACCAACACTGAAGCTTTCTTT | CASAYPGTNTEAFF | NA | NA | TRBJ1-1 | TRBV19
TGTGCCAGCAGTGATCAGATTACCAATTCACCCCTCCACTTT | CASSDQITNSPLHF | NA | NA | TRBJ1-6 | TRBV2
TGTGCCAGCAGCTTAGGGCCCTCGGAGCAGTACTTC | CASSLGPSEQYF | NA | many | TRBJ2-7 | TRBV11-2
TGTGCCAGCAGCTCTTATCACAAGGCGTACTTC | CASSSYHKAYF | NA | many | TRBJ2-4 | TRBV11-2
TGCAGCGTAAACTTACTAGCGGGAGTGGAGTTCTTC | CSVNLLAGVEFF | TRBD2 | few | TRBJ2-1 | TRBV29-1
TGTGCCAGCAGTTATCAACAGGGCTACGAGCAGTACTTC | CASSYQQGYEQYF | NA | NA | TRBJ2-7 | TRBV6-2/TRBV6-3
TGCAGTGCTAGTCCCGCGGCAACTAATGAAAAACTGTTTTTT | CSASPAATNEKLFF | NA | few | TRBJ1-4 | TRBV20-1